The 27 T cell receptor beta chains below come from one sample, sequenced in a study of T cell responses to AZD1222 COVID-19 vaccine (dated by TCRdb to the early 2020s). The method behind the library was the immunoSEQ multiplex PCR assay. TCRdb took over this immuneACCESS table, retaining in-frame rearrangements with V and J assigned. Such tables are incomplete; in checked studies, under half of the missing clones stem from an unresolved V gene, and the remainder is unexplained. In this sample the table shows around 130,000 clones, 88% of which occur a single time. Roughly a sixth of the sample belongs to the ten largest clones. Interpreted using the paper, the time point label stands for: baseline before first vaccination. The treatment or condition label here, explained by the study, means: meningococcal conjugate vaccine given as trial control. The starting material was peripheral blood, obtained on day 0 of MenACWY control vaccination. The receptors originated from an adult in good health.

This chain uses TRBV24-1 with TRBJ1-1; 11 nucleotides agree with TRBD1. The V and J ends lost 9 bases and 5 bases, in that order; junction bases with no gene match: 10. Germline CDR1 is KGHDR and CDR2 is SFDVKD. The CDR3 totals 15 residues. CDR3 in amino acids: CATPKRTGGSTEAFF. DNA for the CDR3: TGTGCCACCCCCAAACGGACAGGGGGCAGTACTGAAGCTTTCTTT.

The rearrangement links TRBV11-2 to TRBJ2-3; weak D call: TRBD2 (6 bases). Trimming cost V 3 bases and J 0 bases, with 13 bases left between them. Germline V gene sequence: CDR1 SGHAT, CDR2 FQNNGV. CDR3 length equals 16 residues. This CDR3 reads CASSFDLAPSTDTQYF. In nucleotides, the CDR3 is TGTGCCAGCAGCTTCGACCTAGCGCCAAGCACAGATACGCAGTATTTT.

The chain is built from TRBV5-3 and TRBJ1-1; maybe TRBD1 (5 bases). TRBV5-3 is recorded as an ORF, its role being uncertain. CDR3 length equals 14 residues. The ends were cut back, 6 bases at V and 5 bases at J, with 17 bases in the middle. The CDR3 protein is CARNGRGAGTEAFF. CDR3 sequence (DNA): TGTGCCAGAAACGGACGTGGGGCGGGTACTGAAGCTTTCTTT.

The gene calls are TRBV2 and TRBJ1-4, with 7 bases aligning to TRBD1. Losses at the gene ends were 5 bases for V and 7 bases for J; bases not matched to a gene: 10. In germline, CDR1 is SNHLY, CDR2 FYNNEI. CDR3 length: 15 amino acids. CDR3 nucleotide sequence: TGTGCCAGCAGTCCCACAGGGGCGAAGACTGAAAAACTGTTTTTT. This translates into CASSPTGAKTEKLFF. Based on the CDR3 plus reference TRBV2 and TRBJ1-4, the full variable domain is EPEVTQTPSHQVTQMGQEVILRCVPISNHLYFYWYRQILGQKVEFLVSFYNNEISEKSEIFDDQFSVERPDGSNFTLKIRSTKLEDSAMYFCASSPTGAKTEKLFFGSGTQLSVL.

V is TRBV20-1 and J is TRBJ2-5; TRBD1 aligns across 7 bases. V dropped 6 bases and J dropped 5; count of bases not matched to a gene: 3. The CDR3 totals 11 residues. Germline loops: CDR1 DFQATT, CDR2 SNEGSKA (reference sequence). The CDR3 reads CSATRGETQYF. The CDR3 nucleotides read TGCAGTGCCACCAGGGGGGAGACCCAGTACTTC.

The V and J genes are TRBV3-1 (or the pseudogene TRBV3-2) and TRBJ1-1; D ambiguous. The CDR3 totals 13 residues. Germline lookup yields CDR1 LGHDT and CDR2 YNNKEL (reference sequence). Trimming stripped 0 bases from V and 11 bases from J, with 13 bases between. This CDR3 reads CASSQDAAVRAFF. For the CDR3, the DNA is TGTGCCAGCAGCCAAGATGCCGCCGTGAGGGCTTTCTTT.

DNA of the CDR3: TGTGCCAGCAAGGCAGTGACGGGCTACACCTTC. Amino acid sequence: CASKAVTGYTF. The J gene is TRBJ1-2, the V gene TRBV28; no firm D call. This CDR3 comprises 11 residues. The germline gives CDR1 MDHEN, CDR2 SYDVKM. V was clipped by 7 bases and J by 8 bases, with 11 bases between them.

The chain combines TRBV5-1 with TRBJ2-7; 7 bases match TRBD1. V lost 3 bases, J lost 9 bases, and 12 bases stayed unmatched. This CDR3 spans 14 amino acids. CDR1 SGHRS and CDR2 YFSETQ come from the germline V gene. CDR3 protein: CASSWNRDSEGQYF. As DNA, the CDR3 is TGCGCCAGCAGCTGGAACCGGGACAGCGAAGGGCAGTACTTC.

V usage is TRBV10-1 and J usage is TRBJ2-2; no definite D call. CDR1 WNHNN and CDR2 SYGVQD come from the germline V gene (reference sequence). The V end was cut by 2 bases, the J end by 0 bases, with 13 bases between. This CDR3 is 17 amino acids long. CDR3 nucleotides: TGCGCCAGCAGTGAGATTTGGCAGCCCTCGAACACCGGGGAGCTGTTTTTT. Encoded protein: CASSEIWQPSNTGELFF.

This clone was seen once. This chain joins TRBV9 and TRBJ2-7, with 11 bases matching TRBD1. The CDR3 totals 15 residues. Trimming cost V 4 bases and J 7 bases; bases outside gene matches: 10. From germline, CDR1 is SGDLS and CDR2 YYNGEE. This CDR3 reads CASSPTGTGGNEQYF. In DNA form, the CDR3 reads TGTGCCAGCAGCCCCACCGGGACAGGGGGGAATGAGCAGTACTTC.

This clone was seen only a few times. The chain links TRBV21-1 to TRBJ2-1; TRBD2, the D gene given by the table, was not confirmed from the DNA. TRBV21-1 is a listed pseudogene. This CDR3 has 10 residues. The CDR3 here is CASTFLEQFF. The CDR3 coding sequence is TGTGCCAGCACTTTTCTTGAGCAGTTCTTC.

In this sample, this clone turned up a few times. V gene TRBV28 combines with J gene TRBJ2-7, with a weak D call TRBD2 (5 bases). The CDR3 sequence is 16 residues long. Trimming took off 5 bases at V and 0 bases at J, with 17 bases between the two ends. Germline V gene sequence: CDR1 MDHEN, CDR2 SYDVKM. CDR3 region: CASSPPGDGGSYEQYF. The CDR3 DNA is TGTGCCAGCAGTCCCCCGGGTGACGGAGGCTCCTACGAGCAGTACTTC.

The CDR3: CASSLGYEQFF. The CDR3 DNA is TGCGCCAGCAGCTTGGGTTATGAGCAGTTCTTC. This chain joins TRBV5-1 and TRBJ2-1; no clear D. Germline values: CDR1 SGHRS, CDR2 YFSETQ. V dropped 0 bases and J dropped 8 bases, with 3 bases sitting between them. The CDR3 is 11 amino acids.

This clone appeared once. The V gene is TRBV27, the J gene TRBJ2-1; 7 bases agree with TRBD2. Unmatched junction bases numbered 6, after V lost 4 bases and J lost 9 bases. Germline CDR1 reads MNHEY; CDR2 reads SMNVEV (reference sequence). CDR3 length: 13 amino acids. The CDR3 spells CASSSGLDIEQFF. As DNA, the CDR3 is TGTGCCAGCAGTTCAGGACTAGATATTGAGCAGTTCTTC.

This chain joins TRBV4-1 and TRBJ2-1; D not certain. Looked up from germline, CDR1 is MGHRA and CDR2 is YSYEKL. V lost 1 base and J lost 1, with 5 bases in between. The CDR3 runs to 14 residues. The CDR3, as DNA: TGCGCCAGCAGCCAAGGACTTTCCTACAATGAGCAGTTCTTC. Amino acids: CASSQGLSYNEQFF.

The chain uses TRBV7-9 and TRBJ2-7; D gene ambiguous. The CDR3 runs 13 residues. The ends were cut back, 2 bases at V and 2 bases at J, with 7 bases in the middle. CDR1 is SEHNR and CDR2 is FQNEAQ in the germline V gene (reference sequence). The CDR3 loop is CASSLRRAYEQYF. The CDR3 bases are TGTGCCAGCAGCTTACGTAGGGCCTACGAGCAGTACTTC.

The chain uses TRBV28 and TRBJ2-2; 10 nucleotides line up with TRBD2. Germline V lookup: CDR1 MDHEN, CDR2 SYDVKM. This CDR3 region has 17 residues. Trimming at V came to 11 bases and at J to 0 bases, leaving 12 bases not matched to a gene. CDR3 sequence: CAFNHLTSGTNTGELFF. For the CDR3, the DNA is TGTGCCTTTAACCACCTCACTAGCGGGACGAACACCGGGGAGCTGTTTTTT.

As to this clone: The sample has other DNA sequences that encode this CDR3 too. The V call is TRBV28, the J call TRBJ2-7, with 8 nucleotides matching TRBD1. The CDR3 loop spans 13 amino acids. In germline, CDR1 is MDHEN, CDR2 SYDVKM. The V gene end was trimmed by 6 bases and the J gene end by 2 bases; junction bases not matched to a gene: 3. The CDR3 region is CASRWTGTYEQYF. CDR3 coding DNA: TGTGCCAGCAGATGGACAGGGACCTACGAGCAGTACTTC.

The CDR3 protein is CASTRWGQNYGYTF. CDR3 nucleotides: TGTGCCAGCACCCGATGGGGACAAAACTATGGCTACACCTTC. The J gene is TRBJ1-2, the V gene TRBV6-5, with D possibly being TRBD1 (6 bases). Between the trimmed V and J ends, which lost 7 bases and 2 bases, there was a span of 14 bases. Per the germline V gene, CDR1 is MNHEY and CDR2 is SVGAGI. The CDR3 has 14 residues.

The chain uses TRBV6-2 or TRBV6-3 and TRBJ2-7; 11 bases line up with TRBD2. Germline assignment: CDR1 MNHEY and CDR2 SVGEGT. Germline trimming cut 1 base from V and 3 bases from J; bases unmatched to any gene: 11. The CDR3 covers 18 residues. CDR3 sequence reads: CASSYWGTSGSIGYEQYF. DNA of the CDR3: TGTGCCAGCAGTTACTGGGGTACTAGCGGGAGTATTGGCTACGAGCAGTACTTC.

This chain connects TRBV28 to TRBJ2-5, with a weak D call TRBD2 (5 bases). Trimming stripped 3 bases from V and 1 base from J, with 15 bases between. Germline CDR1 is MDHEN and CDR2 is SYDVKM. This CDR3 region has 16 residues. CDR3 amino acids: CASSFALASPQETQYF. In DNA, the CDR3 is TGTGCCAGCAGTTTCGCGCTCGCTAGCCCCCAAGAGACCCAGTACTTC.

The rearrangement joins TRBV3-1 (or the pseudogene TRBV3-2) to TRBJ2-1; D gene ambiguous. This CDR3 contains 14 residues. Germline V gene sequence: CDR1 LGHDT, CDR2 YNNKEL (reference sequence). The germline V and J ends were trimmed by 0 bases and 6 bases, with 9 bases remaining between them. CDR3 DNA sequence: TGTGCCAGCAGCCAAGATATACGGCCCAATGAGCAGTTCTTC. It yields the protein CASSQDIRPNEQFF.

The chain couples TRBV2 to TRBJ1-1; 8 bases agree with TRBD1. Germline trimming cut 5 bases from V and 5 bases from J; bases unmatched to any gene: 10. The CDR3 extends over 15 amino acids. CDR1 SNHLY and CDR2 FYNNEI come from the germline V gene. CDR3 protein: CASSTRAGGHTEAFF. DNA for the CDR3: TGTGCCAGCAGTACCCGGGCAGGGGGCCATACTGAAGCTTTCTTT. The full variable domain, rest sourced from reference TRBV2 and TRBJ1-1, is EPEVTQTPSHQVTQMGQEVILRCVPISNHLYFYWYRQILGQKVEFLVSFYNNEISEKSEIFDDQFSVERPDGSNFTLKIRSTKLEDSAMYFCASSTRAGGHTEAFFGQGTRLTVV.

The chain joins TRBV2 to TRBJ2-1, with TRBD2 matching over 8 bases. From germline, CDR1 is SNHLY and CDR2 FYNNEI. With V trimmed by 7 bases and J by 3 bases, 5 bases remained unmatched. The CDR3 covers 14 residues. The CDR3 DNA is TGTGCCAGCAAGCCGGGGGGGTTCTACAATGAGCAGTTCTTC. Protein sequence: CASKPGGFYNEQFF.

The chain carries TRBV5-6 and TRBJ2-7; D might be TRBD1 (6 bases). Trimming stripped 4 bases from V and 0 bases from J, with 17 bases between. The CDR3 runs to 16 residues. Per the germline V gene, CDR1 is SGHDT and CDR2 is YYEEEE. The CDR3 sequence: CASSRIKTGFSYEQYF. CDR3 in DNA: TGTGCCAGCAGCCGTATAAAGACAGGATTCTCCTACGAGCAGTACTTC.

The table lists this clone with a count of one. The chain carries TRBV7-9 and TRBJ2-2; TRBD2 might be the D (6 bases). Trimming stripped 1 base from V and 1 base from J, with 10 bases between. CDR3 size: 16 residues. Germline CDR1 is SEHNR and CDR2 is FQNEAQ (reference sequence). The CDR3 DNA sequence: TGTGCCAGCAGCTTAGGTGGGAGGCAGAACACCGGGGAGCTGTTTTTT. Its translation: CASSLGGRQNTGELFF.

This clone was found a few times. V and J are TRBV6-4 and TRBJ1-2; TRBD1 is a possible D gene (6 bases). The CDR3 runs 15 residues. V was clipped by 6 bases and J by 8 bases, with 22 bases between them. From germline, CDR1 is MRHNA and CDR2 SNTAGT. The chain's CDR3 is CASSDGNRVSGGYTF. CDR3 DNA: TGTGCCAGCAGCGACGGAAACAGGGTCTCGGGAGGCTACACCTTC.